A single sample is the source of the 3 T cell receptor beta chains below, sequenced in a study of blood T cell repertoires in COVID-19. Repertoires were generated with immunoSEQ multiplex PCR, while TCRdb's copy carries only in-frame clones and drops some. The sample consists of over 150,000 clones, around 83% of them appearing once. Sequencing was carried out using peripheral blood. These receptors were obtained from a man between 50 and 59 years old with active or convalescent COVID-19.

The V gene is TRBV5-1, the J gene TRBJ1-4; D is unresolved. The CDR3 runs to 15 residues. V was pared by 4 bases and J by 7 bases, with 17 bases between. Germline CDR1 SGHRS, CDR2 YFSETQ. DNA of the CDR3: TGCGCCAGCAGCCCGGGTCTCCCGCTAGGTGAAAAACTGTTTTTT. It specifies CASSPGLPLGEKLFF.

The count of this clone is one. The chain carries TRBV4-2 and TRBJ2-3, with 16 bases identical to TRBD2. The trim removed 0 bases at V and 0 bases at J, leaving 9 bases unmatched. This CDR3 contains 21 residues. CDR1 is LGHNA and CDR2 is YNFKEQ in the germline V gene. CDR3 loop: CASSQEPGLAGGPLSTDTQYF. The CDR3 nucleotides read TGTGCCAGCAGCCAAGAACCGGGACTAGCGGGGGGGCCATTAAGCACAGATACGCAGTATTTT.

The chain carries TRBV9 and TRBJ2-2, with TRBD1 identical over 7 bases. Trimming removed 0 bases from V and 0 bases from J; junction bases left unmatched: 2. This CDR3 has 16 amino acids. The V gene's germline CDR1 is SGDLS and CDR2 YYNGEE. CDR3 amino acids: CASSVARGPNTGELFF. The CDR3 region has the DNA TGTGCCAGCAGCGTAGCAAGGGGGCCGAACACCGGGGAGCTGTTTTTT. Together with reference TRBV9 and TRBJ2-2, the CDR3 gives the full variable domain: DSGVTQTPKHLITATGQRVTLRCSPRSGDLSVYWYQQSLDQGLQFLIQYYNGEERAKGNILERFSAQQFPDLHSELNLSSLELGDSALYFCASSVARGPNTGELFFGEGSRLTVL.